This T cell receptor (beta chain) came from a study of blood T cell repertoires in COVID-19. The repertoire was sequenced with immunoSEQ multiplex PCR; TCRdb's copy has only in-frame clones and lacks some. Here the sample spans about 190,000 clones, less than 90% being singletons. The CDR3 spans 15 residues. The junction had 9 bases not matched to a gene; V was cut back by 5 bases and J by 3 bases. Germline V gives CDR1 SGHTA, CDR2 FQGNSA. Exposed participants came across a COVID-19 case within 2 weeks before study entry. This clone was detected once. The gene calls are TRBV7-2 and TRBJ1-2; 7 nucleotides line up with TRBD1. Sample: PBMCs or T cells enriched from blood (not recorded which). This sequence originates from a woman in her twenties or thirties who had been exposed to COVID-19. This CDR3 reads CASSHEAGQYYGYTF. Here the CDR3 DNA reads TGTGCCAGCAGCCACGAGGCGGGACAGTACTATGGCTACACCTTC.